A single TCR beta chain is shown here with its context. Its antigen is not identified. The data were taken from a study of memory CD4+ T cells and cytomegalovirus serostatus. Germline V gene data show CDR1 as MGHDK and CDR2 as SYGVNS. V shed 7 bases and J shed 8 bases, with 26 bases lying between them. This CDR3 contains 16 residues. General study findings and limits: CMV serostatus prediction reached median AUC around 0.94, or 0.89 with US-trained model. CD4+ memory repertoires contained 67 of 164 reported CMV TCRbeta sequences.

The sort gate was single viable CD3+CD4+CD8-CD45RO+ cells for memory CD4+ T cells. Total CD4+ T cells were enriched by CD4 positive selection. The table came from immunoSEQ multiplex PCR; TCRdb's copy has only in-frame clones and leaves some out. The sample gives tens of thousands of clones, about 73% of which show up once; 2.6% is in the top ten. This clonotype was obtained from an adult in good health and CMV-seropositive. The rearrangement links TRBV25-1 to TRBJ1-2, with D possibly TRBD1 on 5 matching bases. Sample: memory CD4+ T cells from blood. DNA of the CDR3: TGTGCCAGCACCCCGGGGGGGGGACCCACCGGGGGAGGCTACACCTTC. Encoded protein: CASTPGGGPTGGGYTF.